The clone carrying this TCR beta chain occurred a few times. Its antigen is unidentified. The sample is drawn from a study of CD8 T cells in ankylosing spondylitis. The CDR3 contains 15 residues. Germline V gene lookup returns CDR1 SEHNR and CDR2 FQNEAQ (reference sequence). V was pared by 2 bases and J by 2 bases, with 12 bases between. Findings of the study overall: Blood from ankylosing spondylitis patients appeared to carry a characteristic roughly 8-variant TCR beta motif. Both synovial fluid and blood in reactive arthritis had previously been reported to carry some motif variants. Reports say disease-linked clones showed up significantly more in matched ankylosing spondylitis synovial fluid.

For TCR beta, libraries came from quantitative 5'-RACE with molecular barcodes. TCRdb passed the 5' RACE reads through MiXCR, listing each CDR3 protein once. The sample holds about 250,000 distinct CDR3 sequences, roughly 8.2% seen once. This TCR was sampled from a female donor with ankylosing spondylitis or in good health (not recorded which). Material for sequencing was blood, either unsorted or a sorted T cell fraction (not recorded which). This rearrangement joins TRBV7-9 to TRBJ2-5, with D possibly TRBD2 on 6 matching bases. In DNA form, the CDR3 reads TGTGCCAGCAGCTTACTGGCGGGGCTTCAAGAGACCCAGTACTTC. Translating it yields CASSLLAGLQETQYF.